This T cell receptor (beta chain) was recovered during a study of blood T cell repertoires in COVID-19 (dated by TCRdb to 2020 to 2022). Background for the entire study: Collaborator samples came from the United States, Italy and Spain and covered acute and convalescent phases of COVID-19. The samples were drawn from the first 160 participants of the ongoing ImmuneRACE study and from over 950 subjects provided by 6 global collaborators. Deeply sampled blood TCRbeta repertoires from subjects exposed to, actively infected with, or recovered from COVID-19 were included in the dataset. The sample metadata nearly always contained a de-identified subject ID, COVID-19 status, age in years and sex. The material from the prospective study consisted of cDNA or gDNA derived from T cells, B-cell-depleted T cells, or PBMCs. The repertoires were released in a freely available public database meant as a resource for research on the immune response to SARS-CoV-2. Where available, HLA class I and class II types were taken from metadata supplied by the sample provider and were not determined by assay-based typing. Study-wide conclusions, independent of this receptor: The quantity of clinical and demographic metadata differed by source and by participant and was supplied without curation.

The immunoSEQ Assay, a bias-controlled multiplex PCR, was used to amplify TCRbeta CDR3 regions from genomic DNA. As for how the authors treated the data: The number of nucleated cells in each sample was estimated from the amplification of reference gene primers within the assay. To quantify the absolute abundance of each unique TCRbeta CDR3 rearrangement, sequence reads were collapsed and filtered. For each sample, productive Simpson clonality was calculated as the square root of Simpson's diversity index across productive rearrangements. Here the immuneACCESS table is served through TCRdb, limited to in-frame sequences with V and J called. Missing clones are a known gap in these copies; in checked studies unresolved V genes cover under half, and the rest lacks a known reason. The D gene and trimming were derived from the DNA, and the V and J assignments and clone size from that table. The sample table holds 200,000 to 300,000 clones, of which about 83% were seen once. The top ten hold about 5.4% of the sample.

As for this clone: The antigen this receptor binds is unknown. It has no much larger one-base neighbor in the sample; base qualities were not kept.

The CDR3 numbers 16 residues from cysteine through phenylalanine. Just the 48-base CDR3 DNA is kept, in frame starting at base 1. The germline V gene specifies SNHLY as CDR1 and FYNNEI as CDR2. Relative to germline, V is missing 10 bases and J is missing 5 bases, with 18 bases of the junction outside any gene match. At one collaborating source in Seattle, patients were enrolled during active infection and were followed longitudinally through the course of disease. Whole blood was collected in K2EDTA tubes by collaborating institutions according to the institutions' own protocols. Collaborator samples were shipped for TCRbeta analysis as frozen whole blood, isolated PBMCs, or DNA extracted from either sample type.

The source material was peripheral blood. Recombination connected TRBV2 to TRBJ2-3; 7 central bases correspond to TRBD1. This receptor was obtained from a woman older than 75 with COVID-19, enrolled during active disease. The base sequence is TGTGCCATCGACCCAACCAGGACAGGCCTTGGAGATACGCAGTATTTT. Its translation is CAIDPTRTGLGDTQYF.